This T cell receptor (beta chain) was sequenced during a study of cytomegalovirus exposure and HLA in healthy donors. Study-wide results and limits: Accounts indicate the classifier identified cytomegalovirus status with strong specificity and sensitivity. A later analysis found most CMV-associated TCR beta chains apparently HLA-restricted. Later, TCR association rates were found to vary by HLA locus, highest for DRB1 and lowest for HLA-C. Rarity marked most TCR sequences, yet some public TCRs occurred in many donors.

V was shortened by 0 bases and J by 5 bases, with 11 bases between the two germline ends. There are 14 residues in the CDR3. The germline gives CDR1 SGHRS, CDR2 YFSETQ. Note on this clone: What it binds is unknown.

PCR employed 60 Vbeta and 13 Jbeta primers. Some clones are missing from TCRdb's copy, which holds only in-frame ones; the method was immunoSEQ multiplex PCR. This table has over 140,000 clones, 80% appearing once. The source of this sequence is a man aged 50-59 years in good health and CMV-seronegative. The chain carries TRBV5-1 and TRBJ2-5, with D perhaps matching TRBD1 (5 bases). Sequenced sample: PBMCs. The CDR3 sequence: CASSLAGQGETQYF. CDR3 nucleotides: TGCGCCAGCAGCTTGGCTGGGCAGGGCGAGACCCAGTACTTC.